This T cell receptor (beta chain) was sequenced during a study of beta chain features in type 1 diabetes. The study's findings and limits: High TCR expression in some cells could lead to their over-representation in cDNA sequencing. Equally in patients and controls, shorter templates might have been favored by PCR.

Sequencing targeted expressed TCRB transcripts, as all isolated RNA had been reverse transcribed. Clones were sequenced by immunoSEQ multiplex PCR, and TCRdb holds only the in-frame ones, with some missing. Of 140,000 to 150,000 clones in the sample, approximately 52% were seen once. In its sample, this clone was seen a few times. Its target is not known. The CDR3 is 14 residues long. Germline V lookup: CDR1 MNHEY, CDR2 SVGAGI. V lost 6 bases to trimming and J lost 4 bases, with 15 bases between them. This chain uses TRBV6-5 with TRBJ1-1, with TRBD1 as a possible D gene (6 bases). The sequence came from a man between 18 and 35 years old in good health. Sequencing was performed on Tregs from blood. Here the CDR3 DNA reads TGTGCCAGCAGCAAACAGGGATCGGCCACTGAAGCTTTCTTT. It translates to CASSKQGSATEAFF.